This is a list of T cell receptor beta chains from one sample in a study of molecular identifiers for immune sequencing clone quantification. TCRdb called the PCR reads again in MiXCR, with one record for every CDR3 protein. Among roughly 320,000 distinct CDR3 sequences, about a fifth were seen once, and the ten largest hold approximately 0.8%. The sequenced material came from naive CD8+ T cells from blood, with Jurkat cell RNA spiked in. The receptors shown here come from a human donor in good health. Some libraries in this study had Jurkat cell RNA spiked in. Both conserved end residues are part of each CDR3. The order of the fields is CDR3 protein, V gene, clone size. Clone size is stated in some rows and not others, as once, few, many or a class when expanded.

CDR3 protein: CASSQDTGVDQPQHF; V gene: TRBV3-1; clone size: -
CDR3 protein: CSVPHQGPGAFF; V gene: TRBV29-1; clone size: many
CDR3 protein: CASSVFWAGSTDTQYF; V gene: TRBV6-1; clone size: many
CDR3 protein: CASSTTSLSSYEQYF; V gene: TRBV11-2; clone size: many
CDR3 protein: CASSEALPAGWNTGELFF; V gene: TRBV2; clone size: many
CDR3 protein: CASSYDTSTDTQYF; V gene: TRBV6-2/TRBV6-3; clone size: many
CDR3 protein: CSARPRKGLAGAKNIQYF; V gene: TRBV20-1; clone size: -
CDR3 protein: CSASTGGGREYEQYF; V gene: TRBV20-1; clone size: few
CDR3 protein: CASSLDQTSGGNIQCF; V gene: TRBV11-2; clone size: once
CDR3 protein: CASSPHMGSYNEQFF; V gene: TRBV7-8; clone size: many
CDR3 protein: CASSTGSYNSPLHF; V gene: TRBV27; clone size: -
CDR3 protein: CASSPHSGQAVSGANVLTF; V gene: TRBV5-1; clone size: many
CDR3 protein: CASSFGLADEQFF; V gene: TRBV27; clone size: few
CDR3 protein: CATDRDNTEAFF; V gene: TRBV12-3/TRBV12-4; clone size: many
CDR3 protein: CSARGSSSYEQYF; V gene: TRBV20-1; clone size: few
CDR3 protein: CASSEDNTEALF; V gene: TRBV5-6; clone size: few
CDR3 protein: CASSFNLAGAGQETQYF; V gene: TRBV5-1; clone size: many
CDR3 protein: CAGSFRDQYEQYF; V gene: TRBV27; clone size: -
CDR3 protein: CASSLRPPGFDEQFF; V gene: TRBV12-3/TRBV12-4; clone size: many
CDR3 protein: CASSDIAGDDTDTQYF; V gene: TRBV9; clone size: many
CDR3 protein: CASHPSMGPSNTDTQYF; V gene: TRBV28; clone size: many
CDR3 protein: CASSISTRGSGNEQFF; V gene: TRBV19; clone size: many
CDR3 protein: CASSERRGNEKLFF; V gene: TRBV4-2; clone size: few
CDR3 protein: CSAGDRVTDTQYF; V gene: TRBV29-1; clone size: many
CDR3 protein: CASSLKTGTLRRPQHF; V gene: TRBV28; clone size: many
CDR3 protein: CASSQDNWGGGNTEAFF; V gene: TRBV4-1; clone size: -
CDR3 protein: CASSSGWSNEKLFF; V gene: TRBV5-4; clone size: many
CDR3 protein: CASSLFGGSTDTQYF; V gene: TRBV27; clone size: few
CDR3 protein: CASSPRPTSTGVDTDTRYF; V gene: TRBV2; clone size: -
CDR3 protein: CASSLTAGNAEAFF; V gene: TRBV7-9; clone size: -
CDR3 protein: CARTAGGPGTDTQYF; V gene: TRBV30; clone size: many
CDR3 protein: CATRPEAKNIQYF; V gene: TRBV11-2; clone size: few
CDR3 protein: CATSDSLGHSSYNEQFF; V gene: TRBV24-1; clone size: few
CDR3 protein: CASSDPGRKNTGELFF; V gene: TRBV7-9; clone size: -
CDR3 protein: CASSLYPDNEQFF; V gene: TRBV28; clone size: many
CDR3 protein: CASSMGKAFF; V gene: TRBV19; clone size: many
CDR3 protein: CATSRVPVVGETQYF; V gene: TRBV15; clone size: many
CDR3 protein: CASSPRVVYNEQFF; V gene: TRBV19; clone size: many
CDR3 protein: CASRPLVGAGTEAFF; V gene: TRBV27; clone size: -
CDR3 protein: CASSLERLTHYEQYF; V gene: TRBV5-1; clone size: many
CDR3 protein: CASRPAGANVLTF; V gene: TRBV27; clone size: many